This T cell receptor beta chain came from a study of beta chain features in type 1 diabetes. Findings of the study overall: Moderate but significant shortening of TCRB CDR3s was recorded in all four CD4+ subsets from Type 1 diabetes patients. Equally in patients and controls, shorter templates might have been favored by PCR.

Expressed TCRB transcripts were sequenced, since all the RNA that had been isolated was reverse transcribed. Libraries were prepared by immunoSEQ multiplex PCR; TCRdb keeps only in-frame clonotypes and omits some of them. This table has 40,000 to 45,000 clones, approximately 50% appearing once. Of note for this clone: Its antigen is unknown.

V was clipped by 5 bases and J by 8 bases, with 18 bases between them. The CDR3 totals 14 residues. Germline lookup yields CDR1 SGHTA and CDR2 FQGNSA. The sequence was obtained from a woman aged 18-29 years in good health. The V and J genes are TRBV7-2 and TRBJ1-1; D uncertain. Sequences were obtained from central memory CD4+ T cells from blood. In DNA, the CDR3 is TGTGCCAGCAGCGGTGGAAGGACCTGGGAGGAAGCTTTCTTT. This translates into CASSGGRTWEEAFF.